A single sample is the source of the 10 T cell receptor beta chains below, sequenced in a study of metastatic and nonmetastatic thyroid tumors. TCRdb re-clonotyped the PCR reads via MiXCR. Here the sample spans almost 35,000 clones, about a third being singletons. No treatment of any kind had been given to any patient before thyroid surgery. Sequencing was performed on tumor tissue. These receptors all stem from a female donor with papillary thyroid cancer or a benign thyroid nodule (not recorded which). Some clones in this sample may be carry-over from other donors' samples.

Written as DNA, the CDR3 is TGTGCCAGCAGATCGGGACAGAACTATGGCTACACCTTC. Protein: CASRSGQNYGYTF. The chain employs TRBV28 and TRBJ1-2, with 7 bases lining up with TRBD1. The CDR3 length is 13 residues. Trimming removed 6 bases from V and 2 bases from J; junction bases left unmatched: 3. In germline, CDR1 is MDHEN, CDR2 SYDVKM.

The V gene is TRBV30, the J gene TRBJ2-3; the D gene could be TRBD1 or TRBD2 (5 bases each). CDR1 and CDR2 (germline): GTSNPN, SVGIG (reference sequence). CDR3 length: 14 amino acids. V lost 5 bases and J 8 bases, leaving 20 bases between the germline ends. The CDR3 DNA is TGTGCCTGGTCCGAATTCCAGAGGGGTCGTACGCAGTATTTT. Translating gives CAWSEFQRGRTQYF. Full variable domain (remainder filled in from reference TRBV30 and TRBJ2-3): SQTIHQWPATLVQPVGSPLSLECTVEGTSNPNLYWYRQAAGRGLQLLFYSVGIGQISSEVPQNLSASRPQDRQFILSSKKLLLSDSGFYLCAWSEFQRGRTQYFGPGTRLTVL.

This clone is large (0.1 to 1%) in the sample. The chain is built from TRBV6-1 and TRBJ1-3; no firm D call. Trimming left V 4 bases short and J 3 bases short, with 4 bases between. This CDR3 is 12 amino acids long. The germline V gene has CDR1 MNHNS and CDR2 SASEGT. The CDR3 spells CASSVDGNTIYF. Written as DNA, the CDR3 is TGTGCCAGCAGTGTCGATGGAAACACCATATATTTT.

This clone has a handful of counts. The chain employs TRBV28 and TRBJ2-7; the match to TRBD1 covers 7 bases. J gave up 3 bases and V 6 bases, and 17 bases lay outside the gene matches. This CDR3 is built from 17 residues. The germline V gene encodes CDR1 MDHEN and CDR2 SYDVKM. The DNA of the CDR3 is TGTGCCAGCAGGGCCCAAACCGGGACAGCATTTATCTACGAGCAGTACTTC. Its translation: CASRAQTGTAFIYEQYF.

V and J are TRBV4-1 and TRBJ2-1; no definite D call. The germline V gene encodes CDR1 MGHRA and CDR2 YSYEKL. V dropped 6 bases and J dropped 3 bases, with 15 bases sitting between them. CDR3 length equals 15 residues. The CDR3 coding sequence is TGCGCCAGCAGTCCCGGTCCCGTGAACTACAATGAGCAGTTCTTC. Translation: CASSPGPVNYNEQFF.

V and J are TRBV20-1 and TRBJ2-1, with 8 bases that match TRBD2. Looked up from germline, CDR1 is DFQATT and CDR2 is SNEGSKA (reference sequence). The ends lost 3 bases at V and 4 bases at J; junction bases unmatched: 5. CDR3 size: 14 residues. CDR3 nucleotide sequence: TGCAGTGCTAGTTCCGGCGGGGGGTACAATGAGCAGTTCTTC. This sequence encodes CSASSGGGYNEQFF.

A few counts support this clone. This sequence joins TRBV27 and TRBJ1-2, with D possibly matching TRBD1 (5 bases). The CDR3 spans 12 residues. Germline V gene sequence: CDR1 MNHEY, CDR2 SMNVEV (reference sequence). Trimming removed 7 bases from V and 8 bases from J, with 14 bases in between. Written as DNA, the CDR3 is TGTGCCAGCAAGACAGCCTACGACGGCTACACCTTC. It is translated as CASKTAYDGYTF.

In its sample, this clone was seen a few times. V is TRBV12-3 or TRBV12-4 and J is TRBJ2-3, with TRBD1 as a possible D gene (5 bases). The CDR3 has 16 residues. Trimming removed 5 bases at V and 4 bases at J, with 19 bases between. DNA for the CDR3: TGTGCCAGCAGTGACCCCCAAGGGGTTGCGGCAGATACGCAGTATTTT. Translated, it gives CASSDPQGVAADTQYF.

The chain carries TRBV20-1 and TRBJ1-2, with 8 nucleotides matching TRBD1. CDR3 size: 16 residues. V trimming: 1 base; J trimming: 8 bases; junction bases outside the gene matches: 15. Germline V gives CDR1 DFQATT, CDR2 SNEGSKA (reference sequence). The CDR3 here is CSARVPWGQGAGGYTF. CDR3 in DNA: TGCAGTGCTAGAGTCCCGTGGGGCCAGGGGGCGGGCGGCTACACCTTC.

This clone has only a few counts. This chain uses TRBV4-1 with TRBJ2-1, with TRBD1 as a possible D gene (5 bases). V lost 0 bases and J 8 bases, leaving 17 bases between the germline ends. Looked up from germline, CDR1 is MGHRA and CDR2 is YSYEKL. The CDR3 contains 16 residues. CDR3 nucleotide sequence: TGCGCCAGCAGCCAAGATAAAGAAGTCCAAGGGGATGAGCAGTTCTTC. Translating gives CASSQDKEVQGDEQFF.